The clone carrying this T cell receptor beta chain appeared many times. Its antigen is unknown. The CDR3 runs 15 residues. The germline V gene has CDR1 SNHLY and CDR2 FYNNEI. V was pared by 5 bases and J by 3 bases, with 15 bases between. The template for TCR beta VDJ and CDR3 sequence profiling was genomic DNA. TCRdb re-called the reads with MiXCR, one entry per CDR3 protein. This table holds around 150,000 distinct CDR3 sequences, roughly 48% found once. The sample originates from a study of CD8+CD57+ T cells in acquired aplastic anemia. Overall study findings and caveats: Some 31 CD8+ CDR3 sequences were shared between patients and controls.

This receptor was obtained from a human donor in good health. V is TRBV2 and J is TRBJ2-3; D may correspond to TRBD1 or TRBD2 (7 bases each). The sequenced sample was sorted CD4+, CD8+, or CD8+CD57+ T cells (not recorded which) from PBMCs. CDR3 region: CASSLGGGGTDTQYF. In DNA, the CDR3 is TGTGCCAGCAGTTTAGGGGGCGGGGGAACAGATACGCAGTATTTT.